The rows below give T cell receptor beta chains drawn from one sample of a study of blood T cells in healthy people across ages. Each CDR3 protein is one row after TCRdb ran MiXCR on the 5' RACE reads. The table shows 650,000 to 1,000,000 distinct CDR3 sequences, with roughly 40% occurring only once. Sequences were obtained from blood. These receptors all stem from a man between 18 and 35 years old in good health. The CDR3 runs from the conserved cysteine through the conserved F or W. Fields, in order: V gene, J gene, CDR3 protein.

v_call: TRBV3-1; j_call: TRBJ1-2; cdr3_aa: CASSQSGSYGYTF
v_call: TRBV12-3/TRBV12-4; j_call: TRBJ1-5; cdr3_aa: CASSATSNQPQHF
v_call: TRBV4-2; j_call: TRBJ1-2; cdr3_aa: CASSLTGTGSIYYGYTF
v_call: TRBV7-2; j_call: TRBJ2-7; cdr3_aa: CASSARLAGGYEQYF
v_call: TRBV3-1; j_call: NA; cdr3_aa: CASSQVPGVYNEQYF
v_call: TRBV20-1; j_call: TRBJ2-1; cdr3_aa: CSARDGGSAYNEQFF
v_call: TRBV7-9; j_call: TRBJ2-7; cdr3_aa: CASSLARNDNEQYF
v_call: TRBV12-3/TRBV12-4; j_call: NA; cdr3_aa: CASSLVSGGLYEQYF
v_call: TRBV5-1; j_call: TRBJ2-2; cdr3_aa: CASSLGQGTTGELFF
v_call: TRBV4-2; j_call: TRBJ2-5; cdr3_aa: CASSQGDRGYNEQYF
v_call: TRBV7-6; j_call: NA; cdr3_aa: CASSLPARGPYNEQYF
v_call: TRBV7-2; j_call: TRBJ2-3; cdr3_aa: CASRFREWGTDTQYF
v_call: TRBV20-1; j_call: TRBJ1-2; cdr3_aa: CSARDLRQGADGYTF
v_call: TRBV12-3/TRBV12-4; j_call: TRBJ2-3; cdr3_aa: CASSSLLEGGADTQYF
v_call: TRBV18; j_call: TRBJ2-7; cdr3_aa: CASSRTSGSRSYEQYF
v_call: TRBV2; j_call: TRBJ2-1; cdr3_aa: CASLTAGPQSYNEQFF
v_call: TRBV27; j_call: TRBJ1-2; cdr3_aa: CASSLSSGYGYTF